The clone carrying this TCR beta chain has a count of ten or more. Its antigen is unidentified. The sample's time point: newly diagnosed GD, antithyroid drugs for less than 3 months. Scientists built the TCR library using RNA that was extracted from PBMCs. Germline-derived CDR1 and CDR2 are SEHNR and FQNEAQ (reference sequence). Trimming at V came to 5 bases and at J to 7 bases, leaving 6 bases not matched to a gene. The CDR3 has 14 amino acids. The data belong to a study of regulatory T cells in long-lasting Graves disease. Arm-PCR with iRepertoire HTBI primers amplified the CDR3 regions for these TCR beta libraries. TCRdb fed the multiplex PCR reads into MiXCR, producing one record per CDR3 protein. There are fewer than 650,000 distinct CDR3 sequences in the sample; 15% to 20% occur only once, and 18% lies in the top ten. Study-wide points: Peripheral blood was the sole material, not thyroid tissue.

The sample was also reused in another study, on T cells in Graves' hyperthyroidism and ophthalmopathy.

The material was peripheral blood mononuclear cells (PBMCs), obtained at new diagnosis, from a patient treated with antithyroid drugs. The sequence was collected from a woman between 25 and 40 years old with Graves disease. This sequence joins TRBV7-9 and TRBJ1-4, with 8 nucleotides matching TRBD1. The CDR3, as DNA: TGTGCCAGCAGCGTGGACAGGGAACGTGAAAAACTGTTTTTT. This sequence encodes CASSVDREREKLFF. The variable domain in full, completed from reference TRBV7-9 and TRBJ1-4, reads DTGVSQNPRHKITKRGQNVTFRCDPISEHNRLYWYRQTLGQGPEFLTYFQNEAQLEKSRLLSDRFSAERPKGSFSTLEIQRTEQGDSAMYLCASSVDREREKLFFGSGTQLSVL.